This T cell receptor (beta chain) was sequenced during a study of shared clonotypes between healthy human individuals (dated by TCRdb to the early 2020s). Regarding the research as a whole: The cohort comprised a couple of women and a few men aged 18 to 49 years. To estimate repertoire size and how much clonotypes are shared between individuals, the study performed deep sequencing of blood TCR repertoires from 4 to 6 healthy adults. Per donor, leukapheresis produced somewhere between about 0.9 and 9.5 billion PBMCs. For each donor, CD4 naive and CD4 memory were each given three plates, CD8 naive was given two plates, and CD8 memory was given one plate. To increase sequencing depth and limit assay-specific biases, TCR repertoire library preparation and sequencing were carried out by different laboratories using diverse techniques. Results the study describes overall, beyond this receptor: Pairwise subsampling led to the expectation that sequencing depth would affect the degree of clonotype sharing among donors. The small number of donors limited the genetic and exposure-history diversity represented. Clonotypes shared by all four sorted-subset donors showed higher generation probabilities than non-shared clonotypes. Estimated clonotype richness was generally larger for naive than for memory subsets. Incomplete sequencing was indicated by rarefaction of sorted-subset datasets, despite the large sequencing depth. Only blood was sampled, and tissue TCR repertoires likely differ from those in blood. About 5% of naive CD4, 3.5% of naive CD8, 2.3% of memory CD4, and 0.35% to 0.4% of memory CD8 clonotypes were shared across several donors.

The germline V gene supplies CDR1 MNHEY and CDR2 SVGAGI. Deletion took 6 bases off V and 2 bases off J, with a span of 14 bases between the germline ends. Including the terminal cysteine and phenylalanine, the CDR3 comprises 15 residues. The only DNA kept is the CDR3, 45 bases in frame from the first base. Note on this clone: Its target antigen remains unknown. There are no base qualities to consult, and no much larger clone falls within one base.

Healthy HIV-negative adults with no recently reported acute infections or vaccinations were included as donors. Every donor was a Caucasian adult residing in Nashville, Tennessee, USA. CD4+ T cells were enriched through magnetic negative selection, after which naive cells were positively selected on CD45RA and the remaining negative fraction served as the memory subset. Blood was obtained by leukapheresis, after which PBMCs were separated by Ficoll-Histopaque density gradient centrifugation and cryopreserved in liquid nitrogen vapor phase. Analytical flow cytometry was used to check the purity and quantity of every magnetically sorted T cell population. Each sorted fraction had its genomic DNA isolated and then quantified by UV absorbance on a Nanodrop 2000c. Using the deep immunoSEQ assay, multiplex PCR amplified TCR CDR3 regions from genomic DNA. For each cell subset, the extracted genomic DNA was distributed evenly across all wells of several immunoSEQ 96-well plates, and each plate served as one replicate. For sorted subsets, 150 to 250 ng genomic DNA, equal to 25,000 to 35,000 T cell genomes, was loaded into each replicate PCR. The purified libraries were quantified using a Qubit 3.0 fluorometer, sized with a Bioanalyzer 2100, and then quantified again using the KAPA Library Quantification kit. Every immunoSEQ 96-well plate was sequenced on a separate single-read 150-cycle Illumina NextSeq 550 flow cell. Turning to the authors' computational methods: Because the immunoSEQ output held only junctional sequences and lacked quality scores, the filtering could not match the filtering applied to full-length reads. To assign V/J genes and CDR3, sequences were annotated against IMGT germline references using PyIR, a Python wrapper for IgBLAST v1.9. Any read was removed if the V/J assignment was weak (E-value above 1e-6), the CDR3 was missing, or the read contained stop codons, out-of-frame junctions, or ambiguous translated residues. V3J clonotypes were defined as sequences sharing an identical inferred V gene, J gene, and CDR3 amino acid sequence. To compute the percentage overlap between repertoires, the number of shared unique clonotypes was divided by the size of the smaller repertoire. Richness of each repertoire was evaluated using RTK rarefaction, the Chao1 estimator, and Recon v2.1 estimates of unobserved clonotypes. For all TCRbeta clonotypes obtained by the gDNA method from a few donors, generation probabilities were computed with OLGA. This immuneACCESS table, as held by TCRdb, lists in-frame sequences with V and J called but not all clones. Of the missing ones, under half trace to an unresolved V gene in checked studies; the others have no known cause. That table furnishes V, J and clone size, whereas the DNA furnished D and trimming. Across this sample there are under 600,000 clones, with about 97% seen only once. Together, the top ten hold 0.045% to 0.06% of the sample.

The origin of this receptor is a woman in her 30s in good health. This chain is built from TRBV6-5 and TRBJ1-5; no D gene is confidently identified. The sample taken for sequencing was naive CD4+ T cells sorted from blood. This sample's cell subset or site label indicates: CD45RA+ positively selected. The CDR3 region reads CASSRVEGGNQPQHF. In nucleotide form, the sequence is TGTGCCAGCAGCCGGGTGGAGGGCGGCAATCAGCCCCAGCATTTT.